A selection of T cell receptor beta chains follows, all from one sample in a study of T cell repertoires in cytomegalovirus infection. TCRdb re-derived calls from the reads in MiXCR, one entry per CDR3 protein. Among some 800,000 distinct CDR3 sequences listed, over 25% were seen once. These receptors' targets are unknown. The starting material was cultured CD8+ T cells from PBMCs, obtained from culture after CMV antigen stimulation. These receptors were taken from a human donor in good health (CMV status not recorded). Some clones in this sample may be carry-over from other donors' samples. Both conserved end residues are trimmed from each CDR3.

V: TRBV6-1
CDR3: ASSDRTGGGRVFTQPQH

V: TRBV4-1
CDR3: ASSYGPWDTQY

V: TRBV12-3/TRBV12-4
CDR3: ASSIAPGGNTEAF

V: TRBV6-1
CDR3: ASSRSQGGTEAF

V: TRBV27
CDR3: ASSFNPGLETQY

V: TRBV5-1
CDR3: ASRTVNLGDGYT

V: TRBV4-1
CDR3: ASSQDSRGANTEAF

V: TRBV19
CDR3: ASSRGTTEAF

V: TRBV2
CDR3: ARERGGYNEQF

V: TRBV7-2
CDR3: ASSTRGGYT

V: TRBV27
CDR3: ASSPPRQDTQY

V: TRBV14
CDR3: ASRGTGTSQETQY

V: TRBV28
CDR3: ASTDRDPVWDTQY

V: TRBV19
CDR3: ASSIAAGISYEQY

V: TRBV2
CDR3: ASTLAGAFAETQY

V: TRBV4-1
CDR3: ASSQARGGQPQH

V: TRBV2
CDR3: ASSEEGGYSNQPQH

V: TRBV5-5
CDR3: ASSLSLAYHEQF

V: TRBV12-3/TRBV12-4
CDR3: ASSSRTGGPHSGANVLT

V: TRBV19
CDR3: ASSILAGGQPQH

V: TRBV4-1
CDR3: ASSPQGGGRVAGKLF

V: TRBV7-6
CDR3: ASSSPLAGVGNEQF

V: TRBV9
CDR3: ASSDRLAGGRKTQY

V: TRBV2
CDR3: ASSEGYSSTDTQY

V: TRBV7-3
CDR3: ASSLTGGKGGYT

V: TRBV4-2
CDR3: ASSLRLTGGSSDTQY

V: TRBV7-9
CDR3: ASSSGTGGGGYT

V: TRBV5-4
CDR3: ASTPAGANYGYT

V: TRBV7-6
CDR3: ASSLQRGGPRTNSPLH

V: TRBV5-1
CDR3: ASSLSWSANNEQF

V: TRBV5-6
CDR3: ASRGQGIETQY

V: TRBV6-1
CDR3: ASSEGFTAFSYEQY